The present T cell receptor beta chain was sequenced within a study of T cells in Graves' hyperthyroidism and ophthalmopathy. Amplification of TCR beta CDR3 regions was performed using RNA transcripts as template. A first-round RT-PCR of the TCR CDR3 used the HTBI primer set. MiXCR was run by TCRdb on the multiplex PCR reads, yielding one entry per CDR3 protein. The table has 400,000 to 600,000 distinct CDR3 sequences, less than 25% seen once. A few counts support this clonotype. V lost 0 bases, J lost 7 bases, and 18 bases lay in between. From germline, CDR1 is DFQATT and CDR2 SNEGSKA (reference sequence). The CDR3 loop spans 15 amino acids.

The chain has TRBV20-1 and TRBJ2-5; tentatively, D is TRBD1 (5 bases). This sequence was found in a man younger than 35 with Graves' hyperthyroidism. Sequencing was carried out using blood. The CDR3 spells CSAREVGRGQGTQYF. The CDR3 region has the DNA TGCAGTGCTAGAGAAGTTGGAAGGGGTCAGGGGACCCAGTACTTC.